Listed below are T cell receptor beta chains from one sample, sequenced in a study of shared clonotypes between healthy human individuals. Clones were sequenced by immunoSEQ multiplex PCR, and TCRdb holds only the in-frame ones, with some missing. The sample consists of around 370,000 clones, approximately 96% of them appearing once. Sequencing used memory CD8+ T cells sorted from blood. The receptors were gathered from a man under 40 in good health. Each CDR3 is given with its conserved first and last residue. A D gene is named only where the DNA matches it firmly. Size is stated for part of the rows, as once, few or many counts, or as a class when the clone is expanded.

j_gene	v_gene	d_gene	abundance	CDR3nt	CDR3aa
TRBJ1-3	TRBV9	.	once	TGTGCCAGCAGCCCGGGACAATTGACCGGAAACACCATATATTTT	CASSPGQLTGNTIYF
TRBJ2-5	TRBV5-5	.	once	TGTGCCAGCAGCTTTCCACTCCTGAGGGAAGAGACCCAGTACTTC	CASSFPLLREETQYF
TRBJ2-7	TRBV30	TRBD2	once	TGTGCCTGGAGTGTGCCTAGCGGGAGCGCGGAAATATTGTACGAGCAGTACTTC	CAWSVPSGSAEILYEQYF
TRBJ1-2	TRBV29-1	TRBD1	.	TGCAGCGTTGAAGGGGACAGGGGGCGCAGGGGCTACACCTTC	CSVEGDRGRRGYTF
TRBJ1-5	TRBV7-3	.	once	TGTGCCAGCAGCTTAACAAGGGACGGGGGGGCAGGACAGCCCCAGCATTTT	CASSLTRDGGAGQPQHF
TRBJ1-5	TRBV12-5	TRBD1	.	TGTGCTAGTGGTTCGGGACAGGGGGGCCCCGACGCGACTTATAGCAATCAGCCCCAGCATTTT	CASGSGQGGPDATYSNQPQHF
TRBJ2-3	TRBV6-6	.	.	TGTGCCAGCAGGGTAGCGTTACCTAGCACAGATACGCAGTATTTT	CASRVALPSTDTQYF
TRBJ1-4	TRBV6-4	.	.	TGTGCCAGCAGCCACTTCCCGGCGTCACCCCAAGGGGAAAAACTGTTTTTT	CASSHFPASPQGEKLFF
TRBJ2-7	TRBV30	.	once	TGTGCCTGGACAGTCGGGTACGAGCAGTACTTC	CAWTVGYEQYF
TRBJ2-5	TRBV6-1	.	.	TGTGCCAGCAGTGAAAAACCGGGGGCGTCCCAAGAGACCCAGTACTTC	CASSEKPGASQETQYF
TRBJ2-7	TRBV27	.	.	TGTGCCAGCACCCCGATGGCTTACGAGCAGTACTTC	CASTPMAYEQYF
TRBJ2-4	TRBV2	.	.	TGTGCCAGCAGAGGACAGTTGTGGGGAGACATTCAGTACTTC	CASRGQLWGDIQYF
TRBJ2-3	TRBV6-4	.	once	TGTGCCAGCAGGGGGACTGCTAGCACAGATACGCAGTATTTT	CASRGTASTDTQYF
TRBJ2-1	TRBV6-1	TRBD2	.	TGTGCCAGCAGTGAGGAGTGGGTAGCGGGAGGGCCGATCAATGAGCAGTTCTTC	CASSEEWVAGGPINEQFF
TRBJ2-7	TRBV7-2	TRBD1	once	TGTGCCAGCAGCTTAGCATCGGGACAGGGCTCCTACGAGCAGTACTTC	CASSLASGQGSYEQYF
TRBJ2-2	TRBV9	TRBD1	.	TGTGCCAGCAGCGCCGGACAGGCCGGGGAGCTGTTTTTT	CASSAGQAGELFF
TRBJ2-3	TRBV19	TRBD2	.	TGTGCCAGTAGTGCCCGGGGGGGTCTAAGCACAGATACGCAGTATTTT	CASSARGGLSTDTQYF
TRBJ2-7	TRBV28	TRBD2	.	TGTGCCAGCAGTTCTACTAGCGGGAACTACGAGCAGTACTTC	CASSSTSGNYEQYF
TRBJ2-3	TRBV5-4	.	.	TGTGCCAGCAGCTTGACAACAGATACGCAGTATTTT	CASSLTTDTQYF
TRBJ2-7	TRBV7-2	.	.	TGTGCCAGCGGGCGGGGAGTCGAGCAGTACTTC	CASGRGVEQYF
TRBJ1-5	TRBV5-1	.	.	TGCGCCAGCAGCTTGGGACAGAGCAATCAGCCCCAGCATTTT	CASSLGQSNQPQHF
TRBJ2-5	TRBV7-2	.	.	TGTGCCAGCAGCTTAGCAAGCGGCCAAGAGACCCAGTACTTC	CASSLASGQETQYF
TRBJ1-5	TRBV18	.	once	TGTGCCAGCTCATTACAGGGTTACGGCAATCAGCCCCAGCATTTT	CASSLQGYGNQPQHF
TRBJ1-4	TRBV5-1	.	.	TGCGCCAGCAGCTTGTTACAGAATGAAAAACTGTTTTTT	CASSLLQNEKLFF
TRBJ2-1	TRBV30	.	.	TGTGCCTGGAGTTCCTCCTACAATGAGCAGTTCTTC	CAWSSSYNEQFF
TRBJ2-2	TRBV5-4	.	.	TGTGCCAGCAGCTCTTGGACGGAGAACACCGGGGAGCTGTTTTTT	CASSSWTENTGELFF
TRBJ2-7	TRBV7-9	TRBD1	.	TGTGCCAGCAGCCCTAGGGACAGGGGACCATACGAGCAGTACTTC	CASSPRDRGPYEQYF
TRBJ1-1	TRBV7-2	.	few	TGTGCCAGCAGCTTAGAAGGGAACACTGAAGCTTTCTTT	CASSLEGNTEAFF
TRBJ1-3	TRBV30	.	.	TGTGCCTGGAGCTTGGGCCGAAACACCATATATTTT	CAWSLGRNTIYF
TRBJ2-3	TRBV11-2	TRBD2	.	TGTGCCAGCAGCTATCTGGGACTAGGAGGGGGTACGCAGTATTTT	CASSYLGLGGGTQYF
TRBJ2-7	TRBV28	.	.	TGTGCCAGCAGAAGAGGGTCCCCCTACGAGCAGTACTTC	CASRRGSPYEQYF
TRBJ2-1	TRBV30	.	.	TGTGCCTGGCTGAAGGGGTACAATGAGCAGTTCTTC	CAWLKGYNEQFF
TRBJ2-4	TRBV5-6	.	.	TGTGCCAGCAGCTTGGGGCTAGATGTTACCATTCAGTACTTC	CASSLGLDVTIQYF
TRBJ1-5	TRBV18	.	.	TGTGCCAGCTCACCCCCGGGAGGGCCCGATCAGCCCCAGCATTTT	CASSPPGGPDQPQHF
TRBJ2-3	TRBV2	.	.	TGTGCCAGCAGTTTACTAGGGACAGATACGCAGTATTTT	CASSLLGTDTQYF
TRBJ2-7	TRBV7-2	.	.	TGTGCCAGCAGCTTCGGCCGTCTATACGAGCAGTACTTC	CASSFGRLYEQYF
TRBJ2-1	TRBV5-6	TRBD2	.	TGTGCCAGCAGCTTAGGGACTAGCGCTCACGAGCAGTTCTTC	CASSLGTSAHEQFF
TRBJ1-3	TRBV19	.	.	TGTGCCAGTACCGATTTGGGCGGATACCGAAACACCATATATTTT	CASTDLGGYRNTIYF
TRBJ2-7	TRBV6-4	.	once	TGTGCCAGCAGTGACTTAACAGTCCAGGGGTCCTCCTACGAGCAGTACTTC	CASSDLTVQGSSYEQYF
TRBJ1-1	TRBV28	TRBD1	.	TGTGCCAGCAGCCCCGGGACAGTGAACACTGAAGCTTTCTTT	CASSPGTVNTEAFF
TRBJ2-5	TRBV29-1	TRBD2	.	TGCAGCGGGGTACTAGCGGGAGGGCCCCAAGAGACCCAGTACTTC	CSGVLAGGPQETQYF
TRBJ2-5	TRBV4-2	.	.	TGTGCCAGCAGCCAAGACAGGGACCAGACCCAGTACTTC	CASSQDRDQTQYF
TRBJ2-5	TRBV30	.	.	TGTGCCTGGAGTCGTGGGGGAGAGACCCAGTACTTC	CAWSRGGETQYF
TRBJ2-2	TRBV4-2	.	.	TGTGCCAGCAGCCAATTCAGCGTAGGGCAGAACACCGGGGAGCTGTTTTTT	CASSQFSVGQNTGELFF
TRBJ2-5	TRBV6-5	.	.	TGTGCCAGCAGTTACTCGATGGGAGAGACCCAGTACTTC	CASSYSMGETQYF
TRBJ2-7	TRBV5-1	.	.	TGCGCCAGCAGCTCCGTTATCTCATATTCCACCTACGAGCAGTACTTC	CASSSVISYSTYEQYF